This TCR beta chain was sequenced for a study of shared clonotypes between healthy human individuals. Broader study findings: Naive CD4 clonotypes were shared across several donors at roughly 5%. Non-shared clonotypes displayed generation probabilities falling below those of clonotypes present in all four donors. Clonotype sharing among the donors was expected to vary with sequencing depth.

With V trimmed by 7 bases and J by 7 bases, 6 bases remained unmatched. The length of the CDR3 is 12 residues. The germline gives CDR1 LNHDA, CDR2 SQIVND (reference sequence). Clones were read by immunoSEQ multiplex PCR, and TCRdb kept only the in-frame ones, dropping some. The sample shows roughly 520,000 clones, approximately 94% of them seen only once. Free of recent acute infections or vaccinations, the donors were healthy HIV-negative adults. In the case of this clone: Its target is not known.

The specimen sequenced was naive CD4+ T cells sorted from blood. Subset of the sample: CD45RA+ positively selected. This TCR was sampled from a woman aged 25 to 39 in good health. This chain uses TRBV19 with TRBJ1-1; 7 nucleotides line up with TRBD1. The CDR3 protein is CASNPRGGEAFF. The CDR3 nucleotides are TGTGCCAGTAACCCCAGGGGGGGTGAAGCTTTCTTT. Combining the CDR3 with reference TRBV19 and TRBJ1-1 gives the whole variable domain DGGITQSPKYLFRKEGQNVTLSCEQNLNHDAMYWYRQDPGQGLRLIYYSQIVNDFQKGDIAEGYSVSREKKESFPLTVTSAQKNPTAFYLCASNPRGGEAFFGQGTRLTVV.